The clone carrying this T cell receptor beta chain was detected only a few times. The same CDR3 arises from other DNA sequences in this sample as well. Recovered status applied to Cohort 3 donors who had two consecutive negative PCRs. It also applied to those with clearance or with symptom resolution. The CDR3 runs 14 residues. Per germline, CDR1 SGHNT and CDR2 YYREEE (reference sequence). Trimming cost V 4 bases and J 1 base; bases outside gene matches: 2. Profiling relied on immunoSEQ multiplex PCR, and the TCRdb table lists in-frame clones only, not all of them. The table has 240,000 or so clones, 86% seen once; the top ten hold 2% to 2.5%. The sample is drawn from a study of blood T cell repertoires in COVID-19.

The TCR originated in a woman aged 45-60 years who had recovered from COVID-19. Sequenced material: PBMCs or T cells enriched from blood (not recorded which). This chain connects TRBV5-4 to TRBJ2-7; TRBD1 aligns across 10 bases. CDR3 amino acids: CASSRDRGSYEQYF. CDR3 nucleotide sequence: TGTGCCAGCAGCCGGGACAGGGGTTCCTACGAGCAGTACTTC. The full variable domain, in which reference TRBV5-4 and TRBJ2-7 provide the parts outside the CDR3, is ETGVTQSPTHLIKTRGQQVTLRCSSQSGHNTVSWYQQALGQGPQFIFQYYREEENGRGNFPPRFSGLQFPNYSSELNVNALELDDSALYLCASSRDRGSYEQYFGPGTRLTVT.